This TCR beta chain stems from a study of blood T cell repertoires in COVID-19. In the study overall: Acute and convalescent COVID-19 specimens originated in the United States, Italy and Spain.

The length of the CDR3 is 14 residues. Germline assignment: CDR1 MDHEN and CDR2 SYDVKM. J lost 2 bases, V lost 7 bases, and 5 bases had no gene match. Authors' processing steps: Cell counts per sample came from amplifying reference gene primers. Using immunoSEQ multiplex PCR, the repertoire was profiled, and TCRdb retains in-frame clones only, with some absent. That table furnishes V, J and clone size, whereas the DNA furnished D and trimming. This table holds 100,000 or so clones, approximately 90% found once. Sequenced sample: peripheral blood. The chain has TRBV28 and TRBJ1-3; 7 nucleotides align to TRBD1. The TCR comes from a human donor with acute or convalescent COVID-19. The donor label of this sample is uncertain. CDR3 region: CASTKTGTGNTIYF. In nucleotides, the CDR3 is TGTGCCAGCACCAAGACAGGGACTGGAAACACCATATATTTT.